The clone carrying this T cell receptor (beta chain) was found a few times. PCR primers comprised 60 Vbeta and 13 Jbeta primers. The protocol was immunoSEQ multiplex PCR, while the TCRdb copy is restricted to in-frame clones and leaves out a portion. This sample has 130,000 to 150,000 clones, with about three quarters found just once. Germline CDR1 and CDR2: MNHNS and SASEGT. This CDR3 spans 16 amino acids. V gave up 2 bases and J gave up 7 bases, with 20 bases separating them. This specimen comes from a study of cytomegalovirus exposure and HLA in healthy donors. Study as a whole: Assignment to the Caucasian-associated ancestry cluster applied to approximately 79% of the 300 to 500 genotyped donors.

This TCR was recovered from a woman in her 40s in good health and CMV-seronegative. The sample consisted of PBMCs. V is TRBV6-1 and J is TRBJ1-2; perhaps TRBD1 as D (6 bases). The DNA for the CDR3 is TGTGCCAGCAGTGAATGGGTTGTCAGGGGTGGTCCTGGCTACACCTTC. Protein product: CASSEWVVRGGPGYTF.